The 15 T cell receptor beta chains reported below all come from one sample, sequenced in a study of blood T cells in healthy people across ages. It was with a sample-barcoded 5' primer and a J-beta primer mix that a second PCR of about 6 to 12 cycles was run. TCRdb called the 5' RACE reads again in MiXCR, with one record for every CDR3 protein. The sample has about 1,600,000 distinct CDR3 sequences; about 43% are singletons. Specimen: blood. The origin of the receptors is a woman aged 18 to 35 in good health.

V and J are TRBV24-1 and TRBJ2-2, with D hard to call. The CDR3 is 13 amino acids. CDR1 KGHDR and CDR2 SFDVKD come from the germline V gene. The V end lost 7 bases, the J end lost 4 bases, and 9 bases lay between the germline ends. This CDR3 reads CATRGSGTGELFF. The DNA of the CDR3 is TGTGCCACCAGGGGGTCGGGCACCGGGGAGCTGTTTTTT.

There are a few counts of this clonotype. The CDR3 nucleotides are TGTGCCAGCAGTGGAGGGGGCGGTGAAGCTTTCTTT. It encodes CASSGGGGEAFF. This chain joins TRBV2 and TRBJ1-1; 7 bases are a match to TRBD1. Per the germline V gene, CDR1 is SNHLY and CDR2 is FYNNEI. Germline trimming cut 4 bases from V and 7 bases from J; bases unmatched to any gene: 3. This CDR3 contains 12 residues.

This clonotype turned up a few times. The V and J genes are TRBV20-1 and TRBJ2-7; D gene unclear. Germline CDR1 reads DFQATT; CDR2 reads SNEGSKA (reference sequence). V was pared by 6 bases and J by 7 bases, with 16 bases between. The CDR3 sequence is 12 residues long. The CDR3 region has the DNA TGCAGTGCCCGCGGCCAGTCGATAGAGCAGTACTTC. Residues: CSARGQSIEQYF.

The chain joins TRBV6-5 to TRBJ2-5; D is ambiguous. There are 13 residues in the CDR3. Trimming took 2 bases from V and 11 from J, leaving 15 bases between them. Looked up from germline, CDR1 is MNHEY and CDR2 is SVGAGI. CDR3 DNA: TGTGCCAGCAGTTACGTCCAGTCCAAAGAGCAGTACTTC. Amino acids: CASSYVQSKEQYF.

The chain has TRBV7-8 and TRBJ1-5; tentatively, D is TRBD1 (5 bases). V dropped 3 bases and J dropped 0 bases, with 18 bases sitting between them. The germline V gene encodes CDR1 SGHVS and CDR2 FQNEAQ. This CDR3 comprises 18 residues. The CDR3 reads CASSFGAAQANSNQPQHF. The CDR3 region has the DNA TGTGCCAGCAGCTTTGGGGCCGCCCAGGCCAATAGCAATCAGCCCCAGCATTTT.

This chain links TRBV4-1 with TRBJ2-1; TRBD2 matches at 9 bases. This CDR3 has 15 amino acids. Germline-derived CDR1 and CDR2 are MGHRA and YSYEKL. After removal of 4 bases from V and 8 bases from J, the junction contained 9 bases not matched to a gene. CDR3 coding DNA: TGCGCCAGCAGCCGACTAGCGGCCGGATGGTATGAGCAGTTCTTC. This gives the protein CASSRLAAGWYEQFF.

For this clonotype: At one boundary the junction diverges from the germline segment, which might be a read error. The chain recombines TRBV6-6 with TRBJ1-2; 9 bases line up with TRBD1. The CDR3 runs to 16 residues. Germline values: CDR1 MNHNY, CDR2 SVGAGI (reference sequence). CDR3 protein: CASSDSRGTGGDGYTF. CDR3 DNA sequence: TGTGCCAGCAGTGACTCGAGAGGAACAGGGGGCGATGGCTACACCTTC.

This clonotype has only a few counts. DNA of the CDR3: TGCGCCAGTGGCCCCGGGGTTAGCTCCTACAATGAGCAGTTCTTC. It translates to CASGPGVSSYNEQFF. The chain uses TRBV5-1 and TRBJ2-1; maybe TRBD2 (5 bases). V was trimmed by 8 bases and J by 0 bases, leaving 15 bases between them. The CDR3 has 15 amino acids. The germline gives CDR1 SGHRS, CDR2 YFSETQ.

The table lists this clonotype with a few counts. The chain employs TRBV27 and TRBJ2-7; 7 bases match TRBD2. With V trimmed by 5 bases and J by 2 bases, 9 bases remained unmatched. This CDR3 contains 15 residues. CDR1 MNHEY and CDR2 SMNVEV come from the germline V gene (reference sequence). In DNA, the CDR3 is TGTGCCAGCAGTACCTCGGGGGGAGGGCCCTACGAGCAGTACTTC. It translates to CASSTSGGGPYEQYF.

This chain uses TRBV28 with TRBJ2-7; a possible D gene is TRBD2 (5 bases). The germline V and J ends were trimmed by 7 bases and 5 bases, with 12 bases remaining between them. Germline V gives CDR1 MDHEN, CDR2 SYDVKM. This CDR3 is 12 amino acids long. CDR3 loop: CASTPRGDEQYF. The CDR3 DNA follows: TGTGCCAGCACCCCTCGGGGAGACGAGCAGTACTTC.

V gene TRBV2 combines with J gene TRBJ2-2; D gene uncertain. CDR1 and CDR2 (germline): SNHLY, FYNNEI. This CDR3 has 12 residues. The V and J ends lost 9 bases and 8 bases respectively, with 13 bases between them. The CDR3 DNA reads TGTGCCAGTCAACTACTGGGAGGGGAGCTGTTTTTT. Its protein is CASQLLGGELFF. Complete variable domain (other parts from reference TRBV2 and TRBJ2-2): EPEVTQTPSHQVTQMGQEVILRCVPISNHLYFYWYRQILGQKVEFLVSFYNNEISEKSEIFDDQFSVERPDGSNFTLKIRSTKLEDSAMYFCASQLLGGELFFGEGSRLTVL.

This clonotype was seen repeatedly, ten times or more. V usage is TRBV10-3 and J usage is TRBJ1-2, with D possibly matching TRBD1 (5 bases). Trimming cost V 8 bases and J 5 bases, with 9 bases left between them. Germline assignment: CDR1 ENHRY and CDR2 SYGVKD. The CDR3 extends over 11 amino acids. The CDR3 DNA sequence: TGTGCCATCGGGACGGGATATGGCTACACCTTC. Translating it yields CAIGTGYGYTF.

This chain connects TRBV6-1 to TRBJ1-2; tentative D call: TRBD1 (6 bases). Germline V lookup: CDR1 MNHNS, CDR2 SASEGT. The CDR3 spans 15 residues. Trimming stripped 5 bases from V and 4 bases from J, with 17 bases between. The CDR3 nucleotides are TGTGCCAGCAGTCCCCCGGGGGGCCGTTCCTATGGCTACACCTTC. It translates to CASSPPGGRSYGYTF.

This sequence joins TRBV6-1 and TRBJ1-2; D is unclear. The germline V and J ends were trimmed by 4 bases and 8 bases, with 17 bases remaining between them. CDR1 is MNHNS, CDR2 SASEGT, per germline. The CDR3 contains 14 residues. The CDR3 protein is CASSAVPEVWGYTF. The CDR3 nucleotides are TGTGCCAGCAGTGCCGTGCCAGAGGTCTGGGGCTACACCTTC.

This chain connects TRBV3-1 to TRBJ2-1, with TRBD1 as a possible D gene (6 bases). The CDR3 covers 15 residues. The germline V and J ends were trimmed by 3 bases and 1 base, with 10 bases remaining between them. In germline, CDR1 is LGHDT, CDR2 YNNKEL (reference sequence). The CDR3 sequence is CASSQQGQSYNEQFF. DNA of the CDR3: TGTGCCAGCAGCCAGCAGGGACAATCCTACAATGAGCAGTTCTTC.